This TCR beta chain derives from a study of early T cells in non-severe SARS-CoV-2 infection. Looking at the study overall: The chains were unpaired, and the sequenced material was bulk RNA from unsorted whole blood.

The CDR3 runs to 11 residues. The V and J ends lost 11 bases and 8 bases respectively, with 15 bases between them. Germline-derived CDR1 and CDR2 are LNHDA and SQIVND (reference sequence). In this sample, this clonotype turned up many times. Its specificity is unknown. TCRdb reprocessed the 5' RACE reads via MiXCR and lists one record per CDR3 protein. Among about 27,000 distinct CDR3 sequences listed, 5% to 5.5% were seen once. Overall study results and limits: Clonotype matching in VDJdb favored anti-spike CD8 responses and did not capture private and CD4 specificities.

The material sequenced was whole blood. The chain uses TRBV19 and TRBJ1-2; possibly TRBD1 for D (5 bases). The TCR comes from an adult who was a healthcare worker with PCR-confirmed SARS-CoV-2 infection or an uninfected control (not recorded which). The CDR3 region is CAGGTGDGYTF. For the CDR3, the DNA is TGTGCCGGGGGAACAGGTGACGGCTACACCTTC.